This TCR beta chain is drawn from a study of blood T cell repertoires in COVID-19. For the study at large: The samples span acute and convalescent COVID-19 from the United States, Italy and Spain. From T cells, B-cell-depleted T cells, or PBMCs came the material, which was cDNA or gDNA.

Germline-derived CDR1 and CDR2 are MDHEN and SYDVKM. The CDR3 covers 15 residues. Trimming at V came to 5 bases and at J to 6 bases, leaving 7 bases not matched to a gene. Authors' methods: Using reference gene primer amplification, nucleated cell counts were estimated. The data were produced by immunoSEQ multiplex PCR, yet TCRdb's version contains in-frame clones alone and is incomplete. Clonal size and the V and J genes are those of that table, whereas D and trimming came from the DNA. In the table there are approximately 180,000 clones, 90% of which are singletons. The source of this sequence is a man aged 50-59 years with acute or convalescent COVID-19. The sequenced sample consisted of peripheral blood. The gene calls are TRBV28 and TRBJ1-5, with 10 nucleotides matching TRBD1. Here the CDR3 reads CASSTGGTGVQPQHF. In DNA, the CDR3 is TGTGCCAGCAGTACCGGAGGGACAGGGGTTCAGCCCCAGCATTTT.